The 25 T cell receptor beta chains listed next were all sequenced from one sample in a study of blood T cells in healthy people across ages. The authors ran a second PCR of roughly 6 to 12 cycles using a sample-barcoded 5' primer and a J-beta primer mix. TCRdb re-analysed the 5' RACE reads in MiXCR, keeping a single row per CDR3 protein. The repertoire holds approximately 760,000 distinct CDR3 sequences, just under 25% seen once, with 9.4% in the top ten. These data were also reused for a study on T cells of mothers and their children.

Sequenced material: blood. Every receptor here comes from a boy between 10 and 17 years old in good health.

The V call is TRBV6-2 or TRBV6-3, the J call TRBJ1-5, with a possible D match to TRBD1 (6 bases). Trimming stripped 2 bases from V and 7 bases from J, with 9 bases between. CDR1 MNHEY and CDR2 SVGEGT come from the germline V gene. The CDR3 length is 13 residues. The CDR3 nucleotides are TGTGCCAGCAGTTACATGGGGGCACAGCCCCAGCATTTT. It specifies CASSYMGAQPQHF.

This chain uses TRBV20-1 with TRBJ2-5; 9 positions match TRBD1. The CDR3 totals 13 residues. Germline-derived CDR1 and CDR2 are DFQATT and SNEGSKA (reference sequence). V shed 3 bases, J shed 3 bases, and the junction held 2 bases outside the gene matches. This CDR3 reads CSARGTGKETQYF. In nucleotides, the CDR3 is TGCAGTGCTAGGGGGACAGGGAAAGAGACCCAGTACTTC.

The rearrangement links TRBV7-3 to TRBJ2-4, with D perhaps matching TRBD1 or TRBD2 (5 bases each). Germline V lookup: CDR1 SGHTA, CDR2 FQGTGA. The CDR3 is 13 amino acids. V lost 3 bases and J lost 8, with 11 bases in between. In DNA, the CDR3 is TGTGCCAGCAGCTTGGGCTTGGGGGACATTCAGTACTTC. Encoded protein: CASSLGLGDIQYF. Using reference TRBV7-3 and TRBJ2-4 for the parts outside the CDR3, the full variable domain is GAGVSQTPSNKVTEKGKYVELRCDPISGHTALYWYRQSLGQGPEFLIYFQGTGAADDSGLPNDRFFAVRPEGSVSTLKIQRTERGDSAVYLCASSLGLGDIQYFGAGTRLSVL.

This clonotype showed up just a few times. The chain links TRBV12-3 or TRBV12-4 to TRBJ2-3; D uncertain. The CDR3 is made up of 15 amino acids. Between the trimmed V and J ends, which lost 0 bases and 3 bases, there was a span of 10 bases. Here the CDR3 reads CASSLAHPSTDTQYF. The CDR3 nucleotides are TGTGCCAGCAGTTTAGCGCACCCAAGTACAGATACGCAGTATTTT.

This clonotype is a singleton in its sample. The chain joins TRBV7-2 to TRBJ2-5; no firm D call. The CDR3 spans 16 residues. The V end was cut by 2 bases, the J end by 5 bases, with 18 bases between. Germline-derived CDR1 and CDR2 are SGHTA and FQGNSA. The CDR3 region has the DNA TGTGCCAGCAGCTTAAGGTGGTCACTGAAAGCCGAGACCCAGTACTTC. Protein product: CASSLRWSLKAETQYF. The full variable domain, its missing parts supplied by reference TRBV7-2 and TRBJ2-5, is GAGVSQSPSNKVTEKGKDVELRCDPISGHTALYWYRQSLGQGLEFLIYFQGNSAPDKSGLPSDRFSAERTGGSVSTLTIQRTQQEDSAVYLCASSLRWSLKAETQYFGPGTRLLVL.

In regard to this clonotype: The conserved phenylalanine or tryptophan is not found at the CDR3 terminus, so this likely reflects a read error. The chain combines TRBV12-3 or TRBV12-4 with TRBJ2-4; TRBD2 is a possible D gene (5 bases). This CDR3 has 13 amino acids. Trimming shortened V by 6 bases and J by 6 bases, and 12 bases separated the two germline ends. The DNA for the CDR3 is TGTGCCAGCAGAAGGGAGCAGTCAAACATTCAGTACCTC. Translating gives CASRREQSNIQYL.

This chain connects TRBV7-9 to TRBJ1-1; 7 bases match TRBD1. The CDR3 is made up of 14 amino acids. Unmatched junction bases numbered 6, after V lost 1 base and J lost 7 bases. Germline V gene sequence: CDR1 SEHNR, CDR2 FQNEAQ (reference sequence). The CDR3 protein is CASSLVTGVGEAFF. The CDR3 region has the DNA TGTGCCAGCAGCTTAGTTACAGGGGTTGGTGAAGCTTTCTTT.

The chain is built from TRBV20-1 and TRBJ2-4; D ambiguous. The germline gives CDR1 DFQATT, CDR2 SNEGSKA (reference sequence). The CDR3 is 13 residues long. V lost 6 bases and J lost 0, with 9 bases in between. The CDR3 reads CSAPDLAKNIQYF. CDR3 in DNA: TGCAGTGCCCCGGATCTAGCCAAAAACATTCAGTACTTC.

The chain has TRBV9 and TRBJ2-3; 10 positions agree with TRBD2. Germline CDR1 reads SGDLS; CDR2 reads YYNGEE. J lost 7 bases, V lost 0 bases, and 8 bases had no gene match. The CDR3 totals 16 residues. This CDR3 reads CASSVGTSGYTNTQYF. The CDR3 DNA is TGTGCCAGCAGCGTAGGGACTAGCGGATATACGAATACGCAGTATTTT.

The table lists this clonotype with many counts. The chain recombines TRBV7-9 with TRBJ1-5; D may be TRBD1 (5 bases). This CDR3 comprises 13 residues. Per germline, CDR1 SEHNR and CDR2 FQNEAQ (reference sequence). V lost 4 bases, J lost 4 bases, and 8 bases lay in between. CDR3 nucleotide sequence: TGTGCCAGCAGCTCGGGGCCTAATCAGCCCCAGCATTTT. It encodes CASSSGPNQPQHF.

This clonotype has only a few counts. V usage is TRBV4-1 and J usage is TRBJ2-7; 9 bases are shared with TRBD2. Trimming took 1 base from V and 3 from J; bases not matched to a gene: 4. From germline, CDR1 is MGHRA and CDR2 YSYEKL. The CDR3 length is 15 residues. DNA for the CDR3: TGCGCCAGCAGCCAAGGCCCAGCGGGAGGCTACGAGCAGTACTTC. Protein: CASSQGPAGGYEQYF.

J is TRBJ1-2 and V is TRBV29-1; no clear D. The CDR3 runs 11 residues. The V end lost 6 bases, the J end lost 4 bases, and 9 bases lay between the germline ends. In germline, CDR1 is SQVTM, CDR2 ANQGSEA. The CDR3 DNA reads TGCAGCGTCGATAGTGCCTATGGCTACACCTTC. Translated: CSVDSAYGYTF.

The genes are TRBV20-1 and TRBJ1-4; TRBD1 is a possible D gene (5 bases). Per germline, CDR1 DFQATT and CDR2 SNEGSKA (reference sequence). This CDR3 region has 15 residues. With 1 base removed from V and 0 bases from J, the gap between germline ends came to 9 bases. In DNA, the CDR3 is TGCAGTGCTAGAGGACAGCGATCAACTAATGAAAAACTGTTTTTT. Translation gives CSARGQRSTNEKLFF.

The chain recombines TRBV12-3 or TRBV12-4 with TRBJ2-1, with 9 bases identical to TRBD1. V trimming: 6 bases; J trimming: 1 base; junction bases outside the gene matches: 4. This CDR3 spans 15 amino acids. CDR3 nucleotide sequence: TGTGCCAGCAGCGCCGGGACAGGGTCCTACAATGAGCAGTTCTTC. This gives the protein CASSAGTGSYNEQFF.

Only a few counts were recorded for this clonotype. The gene calls are TRBV12-3 or TRBV12-4 and TRBJ2-1; perhaps D is TRBD1 or TRBD2 (5 bases each). V lost 4 bases, J lost 9 bases, and 16 bases lay in between. CDR3 length: 14 residues. The DNA of the CDR3 is TGTGCCAGCAGTTCACCGGGGCTGGCGGCTGAGCAGTTCTTC. Amino acid sequence: CASSSPGLAAEQFF.

V usage is TRBV20-1 and J usage is TRBJ2-1; 10 bases agree with TRBD2. Germline V gene data show CDR1 as DFQATT and CDR2 as SNEGSKA (reference sequence). This CDR3 is 15 amino acids long. V trimming: 5 bases; J trimming: 7 bases; junction bases outside the gene matches: 11. The CDR3 coding sequence is TGCAGTGCTGCCCGGCGGGCTAGCGGGAGAAATGAGCAGTTCTTC. Translated: CSAARRASGRNEQFF.

The chain recombines TRBV20-1 with TRBJ2-5; TRBD1 is a possible D gene (5 bases). The J call may be faulty, since TRBJ2-1 better matches the DNA end. The CDR3 is 12 residues long. Per the germline V gene, CDR1 is DFQATT and CDR2 is SNEGSKA (reference sequence). CDR3 bases: TGCAGTGCTAGGCCGTGGGGCGATGAGCAGTTCTTC. Its protein is CSARPWGDEQFF.

The chain has TRBV9 and TRBJ2-2, with 9 bases matching TRBD2. V shed 0 bases and J 5 bases; nucleotides not matched to a gene: 2. Germline-derived CDR1 and CDR2 are SGDLS and YYNGEE. The CDR3 runs to 15 residues. CDR3 loop: CASSVVAGDTGELFF. The CDR3, as DNA: TGTGCCAGCAGCGTAGTAGCGGGAGATACCGGGGAGCTGTTTTTT.

Regarding this clonotype: One junction end does not reproduce the germline sequence, and a read error may be involved. The V gene is TRBV5-5, the J gene TRBJ1-1; TRBD1 is a possible D gene (5 bases). The CDR3 spans 15 residues. Germline V gene lookup returns CDR1 SGHKS and CDR2 YYEKEE (reference sequence). CDR3 in amino acids: CAGSLSGTANTEAFF. In DNA form, the CDR3 reads TGTGCCGGCAGCCTAAGTGGGACGGCTAACACTGAAGCTTTCTTT. The variable domain in full, with the rest retrieved from reference TRBV5-5 and TRBJ1-1, is DAGVTQSPTHLIKTRGQQVTLRCSPISGHKSVSWYQQVLGQGPQFIFQYYEKEERGRGNFPDRFSARQFPNYSSELNVNALLLGDSALYLCAGSLSGTANTEAFFGQGTRLTVV.

This clonotype was counted between two and nine times. At one of its ends the junction is not consistent with the germline gene, which may arise from a read error. In DNA form, the CDR3 reads TGTGCCAGCAGTTACTCGTTTGGGAGCAGTGGCTACGCCTTC. Amino acid sequence: CASSYSFGSSGYAF. V usage is TRBV6-2 or TRBV6-3 and J usage is TRBJ1-2; D remains ambiguous. Germline CDR1 MNHEY, CDR2 SVGEGT. The CDR3 totals 14 residues.

The table lists this clonotype with a few counts. The V gene is TRBV5-1, the J gene TRBJ2-5; 7 bases are shared with TRBD1. CDR1 is SGHRS and CDR2 is YFSETQ in the germline V gene. CDR3 length: 15 residues. With V trimmed by 3 bases and J by 3 bases, 8 bases remained unmatched. CDR3 loop: CASSSEQGMEETQYF. CDR3 sequence (DNA): TGCGCCAGCAGCTCCGAACAGGGGATGGAAGAGACCCAGTACTTC.

V usage is TRBV9 and J usage is TRBJ1-3, with a weak D call TRBD1 (5 bases). Germline CDR1 SGDLS, CDR2 YYNGEE. Trimming pared 3 bases from V and 1 base from J, leaving 11 bases between. The CDR3 covers 15 residues. CDR3 amino acids: CASSGGEWSGNTIYF. In nucleotides, the CDR3 is TGTGCCAGCAGCGGAGGGGAATGGTCTGGAAACACCATATATTTT.

This clonotype was recorded a few times. J is TRBJ1-2 and V is TRBV3-1; D may be TRBD1 (6 bases). Germline V lookup: CDR1 LGHDT, CDR2 YNNKEL (reference sequence). Trimming stripped 2 bases from V and 11 bases from J, with 9 bases between. CDR3 length: 11 amino acids. The CDR3 DNA reads TGTGCCAGCAGCCAAAGGACAGATTACACCTTC. The encoded protein is CASSQRTDYTF.

The V gene is TRBV29-1, the J gene TRBJ2-7; D is unresolved. This CDR3 comprises 10 residues. Trimming removed 4 bases from V and 3 bases from J, with 4 bases in between. CDR1 is SQVTM and CDR2 is ANQGSEA in the germline V gene. The CDR3 region is CSVVFYEQYF. The CDR3 coding sequence is TGCAGCGTTGTATTCTACGAGCAGTACTTC.

This clonotype was seen a handful of times. The chain has TRBV7-9 and TRBJ2-7; 8 nucleotides line up with TRBD1. V was clipped by 3 bases and J by 7 bases; unmatched bases: 14. The V gene's germline CDR1 is SEHNR and CDR2 FQNEAQ (reference sequence). The CDR3 runs to 16 residues. As DNA, the CDR3 is TGTGCCAGCAGCTTTCTCCCGGCTCAGGGGGCTCGGGAGCAGTACTTC. Its translation: CASSFLPAQGAREQYF.